These 28 T cell receptor beta chains came from one sample sequenced in a study of OX40 agonist ivuxolimab in advanced cancers. The method was immunoSEQ multiplex PCR; TCRdb's version includes in-frame clones alone and lacks a portion of them. The sample records some 37,000 clones, roughly 84% being singletons. The source material was CD4+ or CD8+ T cells sorted from blood, sampled in a trial of the OX40 agonist ivuxolimab. The receptors were gathered from an adult with an advanced solid tumor such as melanoma, head and neck, liver or kidney cancer.

The chain couples TRBV29-1 to TRBJ2-7; 14 bases fit TRBD2. Germline V gene lookup returns CDR1 SQVTM and CDR2 ANQGSEA. The CDR3 runs 14 residues. V lost 5 bases to trimming and J lost 2 bases; unmatched junction nucleotides: 2. The CDR3 nucleotides are TGCAGCGTTCGGACTAGCGGGGGGCCCTACGAGCAGTACTTC. As protein: CSVRTSGGPYEQYF.

This clone was seen only once. V is TRBV5-6 and J is TRBJ1-5, with a tentative D call TRBD1 (5 bases). The CDR3 consists of 15 residues. Germline V lookup: CDR1 SGHDT, CDR2 YYEEEE. The germline V and J ends were trimmed by 4 bases and 3 bases, with 14 bases remaining between them. The CDR3 sequence is CASSVGPHLNQPQHF. In DNA form, the CDR3 reads TGTGCCAGCAGCGTGGGACCGCACCTCAATCAGCCCCAGCATTTT. The variable domain in full, with the rest retrieved from reference TRBV5-6 and TRBJ1-5, is DAGVTQSPTHLIKTRGQQVTLRCSPKSGHDTVSWYQQALGQGPQFIFQYYEEEERQRGNFPDRFSGHQFPNYSSELNVNALLLGDSALYLCASSVGPHLNQPQHFGDGTRLSIL.

The chain carries TRBV2 and TRBJ2-1, with TRBD1 identical over 9 bases. V shed 10 bases and J 0 bases; nucleotides not matched to a gene: 4. The germline gives CDR1 SNHLY, CDR2 FYNNEI. The CDR3 is 14 amino acids. CDR3 sequence reads: CAKDRGGSYNEQFF. The DNA for the CDR3 is TGTGCCAAAGACAGGGGGGGCTCCTACAATGAGCAGTTCTTC.

This clone was counted only a few times. This chain joins TRBV27 and TRBJ1-6; no reliable D call. Germline V gives CDR1 MNHEY, CDR2 SMNVEV (reference sequence). Trimming took 6 bases from V and 10 from J, leaving 13 bases between them. CDR3 size: 13 residues. CDR3 nucleotides: TGTGCCAGCAGGACCCGTTCCGGCTCACCCCTCCACTTT. This gives the protein CASRTRSGSPLHF.

This clone was detected only a few times. The chain carries TRBV29-1 and TRBJ2-7, with TRBD2 matching 8 bases. The V gene's germline CDR1 is SQVTM and CDR2 ANQGSEA. The CDR3 is 14 amino acids. Unmatched junction bases numbered 4, after V lost 0 bases and J lost 3 bases. The CDR3 here is CSVEDLGTSYEQYF. DNA for the CDR3: TGCAGCGTTGAAGATCTCGGGACTAGCTACGAGCAGTACTTC.

By its share, this clone is medium-sized (0.01 to 0.1%). The rearrangement uses TRBV5-6 and TRBJ2-7; no clear D gene. Between the trimmed V and J ends, which lost 0 bases and 3 bases, there was a span of 7 bases. The CDR3 loop spans 13 amino acids. From germline, CDR1 is SGHDT and CDR2 YYEEEE. The DNA of the CDR3 is TGTGCCAGCAGCTTGGATGACTTCTACGAGCAGTACTTC. It yields the protein CASSLDDFYEQYF. Drawing the rest from reference TRBV5-6 and TRBJ2-7, the complete variable domain is DAGVTQSPTHLIKTRGQQVTLRCSPKSGHDTVSWYQQALGQGPQFIFQYYEEEERQRGNFPDRFSGHQFPNYSSELNVNALLLGDSALYLCASSLDDFYEQYFGPGTRLTVT.

The chain is built from TRBV5-5 and TRBJ2-2; 7 positions agree with TRBD2. The CDR3 has 14 residues. The V segment lost 4 bases and the J segment 2 bases; nucleotides outside the gene matches: 2. Germline V lookup: CDR1 SGHKS, CDR2 YYEKEE (reference sequence). CDR3 nucleotides: TGTGCCAGCAGCCGACTAGCAAACACCGGGGAGCTGTTTTTT. It is translated as CASSRLANTGELFF.

The chain couples TRBV10-3 to TRBJ1-1; TRBD1 agrees at 7 bases. Germline loops: CDR1 ENHRY, CDR2 SYGVKD. After removal of 4 bases from V and 4 bases from J, the junction contained 6 bases not matched to a gene. This CDR3 has 14 amino acids. CDR3 residues: CAISGTGVLTEAFF. In nucleotides, the CDR3 is TGTGCCATCAGTGGAACAGGGGTCCTCACTGAAGCTTTCTTT.

The gene calls are TRBV5-6 and TRBJ2-5; 7 bases are shared with TRBD2. The length of the CDR3 is 14 residues. The V segment lost 0 bases and the J segment 4 bases; nucleotides outside the gene matches: 3. The germline gives CDR1 SGHDT, CDR2 YYEEEE. The CDR3 coding sequence is TGTGCCAGCAGCTTGGATGGGAGGGGAGAGACCCAGTACTTC. Its translation: CASSLDGRGETQYF.

This clone showed up just once. Other DNA sequences from this sample encode an identical CDR3 as well. This rearrangement joins TRBV19 to TRBJ2-1; TRBD2 aligns across 11 bases. Germline CDR1 reads LNHDA; CDR2 reads SQIVND (reference sequence). Trimming took 10 bases from V and 7 from J; bases not matched to a gene: 12. The CDR3 length is 15 residues. CDR3 protein: CATGGPSGGQNEQFF. DNA for the CDR3: TGTGCCACTGGGGGGCCTAGCGGGGGGCAGAATGAGCAGTTCTTC.

The rearrangement joins TRBV19 to TRBJ1-1; D may be TRBD1 (5 bases). The CDR3 covers 14 residues. In germline, CDR1 is LNHDA, CDR2 SQIVND (reference sequence). Between the trimmed V and J ends, which lost 7 bases and 0 bases, there was a span of 12 bases. Written as DNA, the CDR3 is TGTGCCAGTAAAGAGACAGTCATGAACACTGAAGCTTTCTTT. Residues: CASKETVMNTEAFF.

This clone was picked up a small number of times. The chain combines TRBV5-1 with TRBJ2-7; 9 bases align to TRBD2. Germline V CDR1 and CDR2: SGHRS, YFSETQ. Trimming took 6 bases from V and 6 from J; bases not matched to a gene: 13. This CDR3 contains 15 residues. As DNA, the CDR3 is TGCGCCAGCACCCTTAGCGGGGGAGCCGTATCCGAGCAGTACTTC. This gives the protein CASTLSGGAVSEQYF.

The rearrangement joins TRBV30 to TRBJ2-5; no clear D gene. This CDR3 contains 13 residues. Germline CDR1 is GTSNPN and CDR2 is SVGIG (reference sequence). V was pared by 2 bases and J by 3 bases, with 10 bases between. The CDR3 loop is CAWSLSAKETQYF. Written as DNA, the CDR3 is TGTGCCTGGAGTTTATCAGCAAAAGAGACCCAGTACTTC.

This clone was counted a few times. The chain uses TRBV27 and TRBJ1-5; D is ambiguous. The CDR3 consists of 14 residues. With 5 bases removed from V and 7 bases from J, the gap between germline ends came to 15 bases. Germline CDR1 and CDR2: MNHEY and SMNVEV (reference sequence). CDR3 DNA sequence: TGTGCCAGCAGTCCCCTCCAGTGGAGCCAGCCCCAGCATTTT. Its translation: CASSPLQWSQPQHF.

The rearrangement joins TRBV27 to TRBJ1-1; a possible D gene is TRBD1 (5 bases). Germline loops: CDR1 MNHEY, CDR2 SMNVEV (reference sequence). The CDR3 has 15 amino acids. With 3 bases removed from V and 4 bases from J, the gap between germline ends came to 15 bases. The CDR3 sequence: CASSFSGGASTEAFF. Written as DNA, the CDR3 is TGTGCCAGCAGTTTCAGCGGGGGAGCGAGCACTGAAGCTTTCTTT.

In its sample, this clone was seen a few times. The rearrangement links TRBV6-8 to TRBJ1-6; D not certain. This CDR3 region has 14 residues. V was trimmed by 0 bases and J by 13 bases, leaving 13 bases between them. Germline V gives CDR1 MNHGY, CDR2 SAAAGT. The CDR3 is CASSYSFSQVPLHF. Written as DNA, the CDR3 is TGTGCCAGCAGTTACTCCTTTAGTCAGGTTCCCCTCCACTTT.

This chain connects TRBV2 to TRBJ1-1; weak D call: TRBD1 (6 bases). This CDR3 contains 12 residues. V was pared by 6 bases and J by 1 base, with 6 bases between. Germline V gene sequence: CDR1 SNHLY, CDR2 FYNNEI. The CDR3 spells CASRTGNTEAFF. In nucleotides, the CDR3 is TGTGCCAGCAGGACAGGGAACACTGAAGCTTTCTTT.

This clone occurred once. This chain uses TRBV10-3 with TRBJ1-6, with D maybe TRBD1 (5 bases). Germline V lookup: CDR1 ENHRY, CDR2 SYGVKD. The CDR3 loop spans 13 amino acids. V shed 10 bases and J shed 9 bases, with 16 bases lying between them. CDR3: CATSRDLTSPLHF. The CDR3 region has the DNA TGTGCCACGAGCCGGGACCTTACTTCACCCCTCCACTTT.

The gene calls are TRBV10-1 and TRBJ2-7; TRBD2 agrees at 9 bases. J was trimmed by 3 bases and V by 2 bases; bases with no gene match: 5. The CDR3 consists of 15 residues. The germline V gene has CDR1 WNHNN and CDR2 SYGVQD (reference sequence). The CDR3 coding sequence is TGCGCCAGCAGTGAGGGAAATAGCGGGGGCTACGAGCAGTACTTC. This codes for CASSEGNSGGYEQYF.

Remarks on this clone: A much larger clonotype is one base distant, so this may be a read error. This chain uses TRBV2 with TRBJ1-4, with D unclear. The CDR3 runs to 15 residues. Germline CDR1 and CDR2: SNHLY and FYNNEI. The V end lost 11 bases, the J end lost 3 bases, and 19 bases lay between the germline ends. CDR3 in DNA: TGTGCCGGCACCACCGCGGAGGGCGCTAATGAAAAACTGTTTTTT. Residues: CAGTTAEGANEKLFF.

The chain employs TRBV10-1 and TRBJ2-7; 10 bases are a match to TRBD1. This CDR3 contains 15 residues. V shed 5 bases and J 2 bases; nucleotides not matched to a gene: 6. The germline V gene encodes CDR1 WNHNN and CDR2 SYGVQD (reference sequence). The DNA for the CDR3 is TGCGCCAGCAGTAACCCGGGACAGGGGACCTACGAGCAGTACTTC. Protein: CASSNPGQGTYEQYF.

This clone turned up a few times. The rearrangement links TRBV9 to TRBJ2-7; D call uncertain. Germline-derived CDR1 and CDR2 are SGDLS and YYNGEE. V lost 4 bases and J 3 bases, leaving 14 bases between the germline ends. This CDR3 has 14 amino acids. Here the CDR3 reads CASSSRDRLYEQYF. CDR3 DNA sequence: TGTGCCAGCAGCTCCCGAGACCGCCTCTACGAGCAGTACTTC.

The CDR3 nucleotides are TGTGCCAGCAGTTGGGACAGATCTAATTCACCCCTCCACTTT. Residues: CASSWDRSNSPLHF. This chain uses TRBV25-1 with TRBJ1-6; TRBD1 matches at 7 bases. Losses at the gene ends were 5 bases for V and 6 bases for J; bases not matched to a gene: 4. The CDR3 loop spans 14 amino acids. CDR1 and CDR2 (germline): MGHDK, SYGVNS.

The CDR3 DNA sequence: TGTGCCAGCAGCTTGAGGGGACAGGGGATAGGCTACACCTTC. This encodes CASSLRGQGIGYTF. The chain couples TRBV5-6 to TRBJ1-2; 10 positions match TRBD1. Trimming took 1 base from V and 8 from J; bases not matched to a gene: 5. The CDR3 extends over 14 amino acids. Germline CDR1 and CDR2: SGHDT and YYEEEE.

V gene TRBV7-9 combines with J gene TRBJ2-7; no clear D gene. V lost 1 base to trimming and J lost 6 bases, with 7 bases between them. Germline CDR1 SEHNR, CDR2 FQNEAQ (reference sequence). CDR3 size: 12 residues. CDR3 DNA: TGTGCCAGCAGCTTAGTGTCATCCGAGCAGTACTTC. This sequence encodes CASSLVSSEQYF.

V and J are TRBV30 and TRBJ1-5; 7 bases line up with TRBD1. Germline trimming cut 5 bases from V and 4 bases from J; bases unmatched to any gene: 8. This CDR3 is built from 14 residues. CDR1 and CDR2 (germline): GTSNPN, SVGIG (reference sequence). DNA of the CDR3: TGTGCCTGGTCTACAGGGGTAGGGAATCAGCCCCAGCATTTT. This gives the protein CAWSTGVGNQPQHF.

This clone was seen a single time. The gene calls are TRBV15 and TRBJ1-1, with D possibly being TRBD1 (6 bases). V was clipped by 0 bases and J by 12 bases, with 11 bases between them. Germline CDR1 LNHNV, CDR2 YYDKDF (reference sequence). This CDR3 has 12 residues. CDR3 nucleotide sequence: TGTGCCACCAGCAGAGATCAGGGGTCGTCTTTCTTT. This gives the protein CATSRDQGSSFF.

V and J are TRBV28 and TRBJ1-1; 7 bases match TRBD1. Trimming cost V 8 bases and J 3 bases; bases outside gene matches: 6. The germline V gene has CDR1 MDHEN and CDR2 SYDVKM. CDR3 length: 13 amino acids. The CDR3: CASWKGAYTEAFF. CDR3 sequence (DNA): TGTGCCAGCTGGAAGGGGGCATACACTGAAGCTTTCTTT.